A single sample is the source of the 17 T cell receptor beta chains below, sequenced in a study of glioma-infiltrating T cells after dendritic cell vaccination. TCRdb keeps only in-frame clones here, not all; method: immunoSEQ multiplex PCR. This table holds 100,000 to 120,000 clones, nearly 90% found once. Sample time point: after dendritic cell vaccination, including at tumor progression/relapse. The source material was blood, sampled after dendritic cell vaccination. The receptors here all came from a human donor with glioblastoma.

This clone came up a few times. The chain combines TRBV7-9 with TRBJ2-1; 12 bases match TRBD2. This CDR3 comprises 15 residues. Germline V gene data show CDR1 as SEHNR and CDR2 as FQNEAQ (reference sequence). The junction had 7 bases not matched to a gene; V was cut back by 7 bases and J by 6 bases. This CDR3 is CASTLAGGPGNEQFF. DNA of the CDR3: TGTGCCAGCACCCTAGCGGGAGGGCCGGGCAATGAGCAGTTCTTC.

CDR3 residues: CASSPRGRDRGYTF. CDR3 coding DNA: TGTGCCAGCAGTCCGCGCGGCAGGGATCGTGGCTACACCTTC. The chain employs TRBV27 and TRBJ1-2; TRBD1 might be the D (5 bases). Germline V CDR1 and CDR2: MNHEY, SMNVEV (reference sequence). The CDR3 sequence is 14 residues long. The V end lost 5 bases, the J end lost 7 bases, and 17 bases lay between the germline ends.

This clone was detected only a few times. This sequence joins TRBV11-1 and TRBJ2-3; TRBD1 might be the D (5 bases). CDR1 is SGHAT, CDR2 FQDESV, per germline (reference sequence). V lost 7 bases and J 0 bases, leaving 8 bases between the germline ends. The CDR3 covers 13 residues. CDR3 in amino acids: CASNGHSTDTQYF. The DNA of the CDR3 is TGTGCCAGCAACGGACACAGCACAGATACGCAGTATTTT.

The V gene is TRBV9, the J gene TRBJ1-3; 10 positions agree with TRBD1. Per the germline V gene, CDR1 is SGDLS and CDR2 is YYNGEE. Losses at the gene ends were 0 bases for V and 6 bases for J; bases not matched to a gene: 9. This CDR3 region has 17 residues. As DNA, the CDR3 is TGTGCCAGCAGCGTAGCCCCAGCCGGGACAGGGGAAAACACCATATATTTT. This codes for CASSVAPAGTGENTIYF.

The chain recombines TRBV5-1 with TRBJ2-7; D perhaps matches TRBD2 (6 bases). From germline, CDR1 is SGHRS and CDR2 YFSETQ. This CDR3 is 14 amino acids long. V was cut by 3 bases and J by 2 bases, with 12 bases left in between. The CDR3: CASSSRDSTYEQYF. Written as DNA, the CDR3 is TGCGCCAGCAGCTCCCGGGACTCCACCTACGAGCAGTACTTC.

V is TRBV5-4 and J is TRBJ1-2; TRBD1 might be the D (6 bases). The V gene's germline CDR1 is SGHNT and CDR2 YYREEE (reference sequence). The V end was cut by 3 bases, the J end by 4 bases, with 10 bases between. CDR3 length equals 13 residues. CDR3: CASSSDSLYGYTF. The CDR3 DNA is TGTGCCAGCAGCTCGGACAGCCTCTATGGCTACACCTTC.

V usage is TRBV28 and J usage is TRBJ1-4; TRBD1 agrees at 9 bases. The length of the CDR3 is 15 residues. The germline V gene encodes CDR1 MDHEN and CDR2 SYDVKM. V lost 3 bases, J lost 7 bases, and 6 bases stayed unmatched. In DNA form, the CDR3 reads TGTGCCAGCAGTTTCACGACAGGGGGTGGTGAAAAACTGTTTTTT. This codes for CASSFTTGGGEKLFF.

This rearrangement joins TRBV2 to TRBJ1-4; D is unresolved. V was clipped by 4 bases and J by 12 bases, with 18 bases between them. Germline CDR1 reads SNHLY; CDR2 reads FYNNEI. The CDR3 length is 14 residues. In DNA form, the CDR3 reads TGTGCCAGCAGTGTGAGCGGGCCGCCCGAACAACTGTTTTTT. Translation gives CASSVSGPPEQLFF.

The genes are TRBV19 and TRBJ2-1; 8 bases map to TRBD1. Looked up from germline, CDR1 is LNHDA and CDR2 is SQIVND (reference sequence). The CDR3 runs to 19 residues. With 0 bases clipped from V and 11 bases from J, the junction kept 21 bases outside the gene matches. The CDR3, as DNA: TGTGCCAGTAGTATAGAGGGTGGAGGGGCAGGGGGCGGTTTCAGTCAGCAGTTCTTC. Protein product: CASSIEGGGAGGGFSQQFF.

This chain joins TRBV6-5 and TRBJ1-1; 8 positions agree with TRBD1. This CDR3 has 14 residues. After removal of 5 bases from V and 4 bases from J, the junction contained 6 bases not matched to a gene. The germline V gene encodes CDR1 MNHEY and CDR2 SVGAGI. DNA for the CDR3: TGTGCCAGCAGTAGAGACAGGGGTTTCACTGAAGCTTTCTTT. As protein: CASSRDRGFTEAFF.

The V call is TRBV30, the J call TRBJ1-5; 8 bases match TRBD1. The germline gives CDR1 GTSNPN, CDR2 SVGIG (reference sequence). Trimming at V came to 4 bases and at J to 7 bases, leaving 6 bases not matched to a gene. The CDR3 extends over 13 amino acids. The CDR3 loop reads CAWTGGLGQPQHF. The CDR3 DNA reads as TGTGCCTGGACAGGGGGCTTAGGGCAGCCCCAGCATTTT.

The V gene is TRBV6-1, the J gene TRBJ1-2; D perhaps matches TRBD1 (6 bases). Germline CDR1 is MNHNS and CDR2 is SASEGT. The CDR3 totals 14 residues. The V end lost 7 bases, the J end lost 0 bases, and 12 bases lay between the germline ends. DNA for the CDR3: TGTGCCAGCACCGGACAGACTGCTAACTATGGCTACACCTTC. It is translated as CASTGQTANYGYTF.

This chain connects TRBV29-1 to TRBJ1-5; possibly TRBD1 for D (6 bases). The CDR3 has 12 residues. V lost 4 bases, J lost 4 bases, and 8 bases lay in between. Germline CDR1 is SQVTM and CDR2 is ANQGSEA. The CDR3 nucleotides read TGCAGCGTTGGACAGGAGAATCAGCCCCAGCATTTT. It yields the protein CSVGQENQPQHF. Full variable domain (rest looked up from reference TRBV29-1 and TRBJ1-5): SAVISQKPSRDICQRGTSLTIQCQVDSQVTMMFWYRQQPGQSLTLIATANQGSEATYESGFVIDKFPISRPNLTFSTLTVSNMSPEDSSIYLCSVGQENQPQHFGDGTRLSIL.

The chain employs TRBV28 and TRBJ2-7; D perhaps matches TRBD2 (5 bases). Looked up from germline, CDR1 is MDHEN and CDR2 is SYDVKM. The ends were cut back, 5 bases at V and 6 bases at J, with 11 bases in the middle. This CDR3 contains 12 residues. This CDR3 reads CASSPTEGEQYF. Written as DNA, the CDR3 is TGTGCCAGCAGTCCCACCGAGGGCGAGCAGTACTTC.

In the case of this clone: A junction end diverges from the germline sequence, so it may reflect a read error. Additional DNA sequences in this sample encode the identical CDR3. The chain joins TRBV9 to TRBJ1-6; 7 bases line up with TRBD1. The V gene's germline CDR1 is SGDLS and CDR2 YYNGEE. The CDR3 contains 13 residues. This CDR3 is CASATGYNSPLHF. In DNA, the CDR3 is TGTGCCAGCGCGACAGGGTATAATTCCCCCCTCCACTTT.

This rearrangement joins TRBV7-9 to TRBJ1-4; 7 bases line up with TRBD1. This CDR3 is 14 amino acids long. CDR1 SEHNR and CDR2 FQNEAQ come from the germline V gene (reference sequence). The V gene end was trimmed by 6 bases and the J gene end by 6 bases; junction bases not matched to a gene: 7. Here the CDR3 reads CASSKGALDEKLFF. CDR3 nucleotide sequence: TGTGCCAGCAGTAAGGGGGCGTTGGATGAAAAACTGTTTTTT.

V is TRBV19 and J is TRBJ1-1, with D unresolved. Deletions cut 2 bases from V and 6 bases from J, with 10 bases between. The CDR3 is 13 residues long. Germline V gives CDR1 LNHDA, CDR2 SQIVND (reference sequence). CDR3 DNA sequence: TGTGCCAGTAGTATAACCCCCAGCGCTGAAGCTTTCTTT. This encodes CASSITPSAEAFF.